Listed below are T cell receptor beta chains from one sample, sequenced in a study of neoadjuvant anti-PD-1 for oral cavity cancer. Only in-frame clones appear in the TCRdb table, and some are missing; sequencing was by immunoSEQ multiplex PCR. The sample lists over 60,000 clones, roughly 90% occurring once. Sequencing was performed on PBMCs, taken after nivolumab (anti-PD-1) treatment. The receptors originated from a person between 40 and 85 years old with oral cavity squamous cell carcinoma. Both conserved end residues are part of each CDR3. A D gene is named only where the DNA matches it firmly. Size tells how often a clone was seen (once, few, many) or the class of an expanded clone, and some rows leave it out.

. TRBJ2-1 TRBV9 13 . TGTGCCAGCAGCGTAGCGTGGGGGGATGAGCAGTTCTTC CASSVAWGDEQFF
. TRBJ1-4 TRBV20-1 11 . TGCCACGGACGAGAGGGGGAAAAACTGTTTTTT CHGREGEKLFF
. TRBJ1-3 TRBV7-8 15 . TGTGCCAGCAGCTTAAACGAGGGGTACGGAAACACCATATATTTT CASSLNEGYGNTIYF
TRBD1 TRBJ2-7 TRBV6-4 14 . TGTGCCAGCAGTGAAAAGACAGGGCCCTACGAGCAGTACTTC CASSEKTGPYEQYF
. TRBJ2-6 TRBV2 16 . TGTGCCAGCAGTGACTTGGGGTTCTCTGGGGCCAACGTCCTGACTTTC CASSDLGFSGANVLTF
TRBD1 TRBJ1-5 TRBV28 14 once TGTGCCAGCAACCCAGGGGGCCCCAATCAGCCCCAGCATTTT CASNPGGPNQPQHF
TRBD1 TRBJ2-1 TRBV7-3 15 . TGTGCCAGCAGGGGAACGGGACAGCCGGGACATGAGCAGTTCTTC CASRGTGQPGHEQFF
. TRBJ1-1 TRBV7-6 13 . TGTGCCAGCAGCTTAGCCGGGTACACTGAAGCTTTCTTT CASSLAGYTEAFF
. TRBJ1-1 TRBV27 15 . TGTGCCAGCAGTTTATCGACGTCGGTGAACACTGAAGCTTTCTTT CASSLSTSVNTEAFF
. TRBJ2-3 TRBV7-9 14 once TGTGCCAGCAGCTTAGGCCAGTGGACAGATACGCAGTATTTT CASSLGQWTDTQYF
. TRBJ2-2 TRBV11-2 16 . TGTGCCAGCAGCCCAATAGGGGGGCGTGACACCGGGGAGCTGTTTTTT CASSPIGGRDTGELFF
. TRBJ2-7 TRBV30 14 . TGTGCCTGGGGGGGCGGCGCGGGGCGATACGAGCAGTACTTC CAWGGGAGRYEQYF
TRBD2 TRBJ2-2 TRBV4-1 20 . TGCGCCAGCAGCCAAGTTTTTTTTATAAGGACTAGGCTAAACACCGGGGAGCTGTTTTTT CASSQVFFIRTRLNTGELFF
. TRBJ2-1 TRBV9 13 . TGTGCCAGCAGCGTGGGGACTCCCAATGAGCAGTTCTTC CASSVGTPNEQFF
TRBD1 TRBJ1-1 TRBV7-9 15 . TGTGCCAGCAGCCCCTTCGACAGGGTGGAGGCTGAAGCTTTCTTT CASSPFDRVEAEAFF
. TRBJ2-5 TRBV7-2 14 . TGTGCCAGCAGCCGAGGCCCGACAAGAGAGACCCAGTACTTC CASSRGPTRETQYF
TRBD2 TRBJ2-3 TRBV11-2 16 . TGTGCCAGCAGCTCTCGGACTAGCGGGAACACAGATACGCAGTATTTT CASSSRTSGNTDTQYF
. TRBJ2-1 TRBV6-1 16 few TGTGCCAGCAGTGAAACGGGTGGGAGCGGTTACAATGAGCAGTTCTTC CASSETGGSGYNEQFF
. TRBJ1-1 TRBV25-1 13 . TGTGCCAGCAGTGACTGGAGGAGAACTGAAGCTTTCTTT CASSDWRRTEAFF
. TRBJ1-1 TRBV6-5 15 . TGTGCCAGCAGTCGACCATCTACCGGGACATTAGAAGCTTTCTTT CASSRPSTGTLEAFF
. TRBJ2-1 TRBV7-9 11 . TGTGCCAGCAGTTATATCGGAAATCTGTTCTTC CASSYIGNLFF
. TRBJ2-5 TRBV4-1 15 . TGCGCCAGCAGCCAAGATCGTGGAATCCAAGAGACCCAGTACTTC CASSQDRGIQETQYF
. TRBJ2-7 TRBV5-1 20 . TGCGCCAGCAGCTCGCGATCCCCTCGCGGCTGGGGCCAAAAGACTACCGAGCAGTACTTC CASSSRSPRGWGQKTTEQYF
. TRBJ2-4 TRBV11-2 15 . TGTGCCAGCAGCGCCACCGAGGGCCCCCGGGCCATTCAGTACTTC CASSATEGPRAIQYF
. TRBJ1-1 TRBV6-1 15 . TGTGCCAGCAGTGGTCAGTTAAACATGAACACTGAAGCTTTCTTT CASSGQLNMNTEAFF
. TRBJ2-3 TRBV28 14 . TGTGCCAGCAGTTTATCGGGGTCTCCAGATACGCAGTATTTT CASSLSGSPDTQYF
. TRBJ2-1 TRBV11-3 14 once TGTGCCAGCAGCTTCGTAGGGGGGTCCGATGAGCAGTTCTTC CASSFVGGSDEQFF
TRBD1 TRBJ2-3 TRBV7-8 17 . TGTGCCAGCAGCTTAGCGGGGCCCGGGACAGGGCAGGATACGCAGTATTTT CASSLAGPGTGQDTQYF
. TRBJ1-3 TRBV30 11 . TGTGCCTGGAGTTCTGGAAACACCATATATTTT CAWSSGNTIYF
TRBD1 TRBJ2-3 TRBV18 16 . TGTGCCAGCTCACCGACGGCCAGGGGGCTCACAGATACGCAGTATTTT CASSPTARGLTDTQYF
. TRBJ1-1 TRBV18 14 . TGTGCCAGCTCACCCTGGGGGCCTCACACTGAAGCTTTCTTT CASSPWGPHTEAFF
. TRBJ2-1 TRBV4-1 16 . TGCGCCAGCAGCCAAGATTGGTCAGCAGCAGGCGATGAGCAGTTCTTC CASSQDWSAAGDEQFF
. TRBJ2-1 TRBV25-1 14 . TGTGCCAGCAGTGACCACAGGGAGGGCAATGAGCAGTTCTTC CASSDHREGNEQFF
. TRBJ2-2 TRBV27 13 . TGTGCCAGCGCTCCGAGGAGTTTACGGGAGCTGTTTTTT CASAPRSLRELFF
. TRBJ2-6 TRBV7-8 16 . TGTGCCAGCTCCTTTAGCCGGGGCTTTGGGGCCAACGTCCTGACTTTC CASSFSRGFGANVLTF
. TRBJ1-5 TRBV6-5 13 . TGTGCCAGCAGTGGGCAGCAAAATCAGCCCCAGCATTTT CASSGQQNQPQHF
. TRBJ1-3 TRBV30 14 . TGTGCCTGGAGAACAGGGCCACCTGGAAACACCATATATTTT CAWRTGPPGNTIYF
. TRBJ1-2 TRBV28 12 . TGTGCCAGCAGTTTATTCAGGGATGGCTACACCTTC CASSLFRDGYTF
. TRBJ1-6 TRBV2 15 few TGTGCCAGCAAATGGTGGGGGGCGAATAATTCACCCCTCCACTTT CASKWWGANNSPLHF
. TRBJ1-1 TRBV30 13 . TGTGCCTGGACAGACGGTATGAACACTGAAGCTTTCTTT CAWTDGMNTEAFF
. TRBJ2-6 TRBV28 17 . TGTGCCAGCAGTTTATGGGGCGTCAGCCGAGGGGCCAACGTCCTGACTTTC CASSLWGVSRGANVLTF
. TRBJ2-7 TRBV30 11 . TGTGCCTGGGGACAGCTCTACGAGCAGTACTTC CAWGQLYEQYF
. TRBJ1-3 TRBV13 16 few TGTGCCAGCAGCTTATTGGGAGGCAGCTCTGGAAACACCATATATTTT CASSLLGGSSGNTIYF
. TRBJ1-4 TRBV5-1 14 . TGCGCCAGCAGCTTGACGGGGCCTAATGAAAAACTGTTTTTT CASSLTGPNEKLFF
. TRBJ2-5 TRBV7-9 16 . TGTGCCAGCAGCCTGAGCTTCTTGGGCGTCCAAGAGACCCAGTACTTC CASSLSFLGVQETQYF
TRBD1 TRBJ1-5 TRBV28 14 once TGTGCCAGCAGTGAGTCATCAGGGGGCCAGCCCCAGCATTTT CASSESSGGQPQHF
. TRBJ1-1 TRBV11-3 13 . TGTGCCAGCAGCCCAACAGTTCTTGGTGAAGCTTTCTTT CASSPTVLGEAFF
TRBD1 TRBJ1-5 TRBV7-8 16 . TGTGCCAGCAGCTTAGATAGGACAGGGGCCAATCAGCCCCAGCATTTT CASSLDRTGANQPQHF
TRBD1 TRBJ1-6 TRBV4-1 17 . TGCGCCAGCAGCCAAGATAGTTACGGGACAGGGGAATCACCCCTCCACTTT CASSQDSYGTGESPLHF